This T cell receptor (beta chain) is drawn from a study of blood T cell repertoires in COVID-19. Study details: The United States, Italy and Spain provided the acute and convalescent COVID-19 samples. PBMCs, B-cell-depleted T cells, or T cells were the source of the cDNA or gDNA that made up the material.

Methods used by the authors: The authors estimated nucleated cell counts from reference gene primer amplification. The table came from immunoSEQ multiplex PCR; TCRdb's copy has only in-frame clones and leaves some out. V and J calls plus clone size are reproduced from that table; the DNA served to infer D and trimming. Among tens of thousands of clones listed, around 87% were seen once. Trimming took off 0 bases at V and 3 bases at J, with 14 bases between the two ends. Germline V gene lookup returns CDR1 MGHRA and CDR2 YSYEKL. There are 16 residues in the CDR3. This TCR was recovered from an elderly man with active or convalescent COVID-19. The sample consisted of peripheral blood. This rearrangement joins TRBV4-1 to TRBJ1-2; TRBD1 is a possible D gene (5 bases). The CDR3 bases are TGCGCCAGCAGCCAAGATATCGTTGGCAGGGACTATGGCTACACCTTC. Residues: CASSQDIVGRDYGYTF.